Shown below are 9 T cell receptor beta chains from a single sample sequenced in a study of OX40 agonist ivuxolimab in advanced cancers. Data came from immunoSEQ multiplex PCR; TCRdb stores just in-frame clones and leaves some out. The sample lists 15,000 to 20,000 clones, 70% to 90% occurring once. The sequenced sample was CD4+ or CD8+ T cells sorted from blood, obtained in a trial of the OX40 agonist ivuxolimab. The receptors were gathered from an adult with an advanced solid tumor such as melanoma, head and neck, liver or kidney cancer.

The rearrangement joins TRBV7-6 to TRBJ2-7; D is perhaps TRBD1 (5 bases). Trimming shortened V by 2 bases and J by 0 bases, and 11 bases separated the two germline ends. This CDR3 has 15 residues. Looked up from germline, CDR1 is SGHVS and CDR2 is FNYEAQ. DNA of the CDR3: TGTGCCAGCAGCTTATGGCAGGGAAGCTCCTACGAGCAGTACTTC. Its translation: CASSLWQGSSYEQYF.

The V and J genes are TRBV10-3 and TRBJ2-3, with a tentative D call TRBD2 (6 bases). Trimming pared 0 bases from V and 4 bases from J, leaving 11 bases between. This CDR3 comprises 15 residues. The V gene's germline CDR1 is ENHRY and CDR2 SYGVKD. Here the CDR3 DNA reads TGTGCCATCAGTGAGTCGGAGGGGCCTGCAGATACGCAGTATTTT. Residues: CAISESEGPADTQYF.

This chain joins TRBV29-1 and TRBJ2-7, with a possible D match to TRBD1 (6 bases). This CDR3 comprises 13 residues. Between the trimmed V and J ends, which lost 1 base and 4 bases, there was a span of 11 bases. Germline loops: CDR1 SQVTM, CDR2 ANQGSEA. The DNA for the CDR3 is TGCAGCGTTGAAGGGCAGGGGATTTACGAGCAGTACTTC. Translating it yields CSVEGQGIYEQYF.

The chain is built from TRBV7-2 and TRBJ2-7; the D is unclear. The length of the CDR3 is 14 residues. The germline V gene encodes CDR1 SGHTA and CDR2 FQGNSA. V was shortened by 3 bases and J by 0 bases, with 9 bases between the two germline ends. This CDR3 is CASSLWESSYEQYF. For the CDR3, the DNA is TGTGCCAGCAGCTTGTGGGAAAGCTCCTACGAGCAGTACTTC.

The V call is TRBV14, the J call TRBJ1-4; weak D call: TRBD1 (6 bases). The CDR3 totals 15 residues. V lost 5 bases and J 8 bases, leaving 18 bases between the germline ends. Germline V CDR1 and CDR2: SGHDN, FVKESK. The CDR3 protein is CASSSAGGRLEKLFF. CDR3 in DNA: TGTGCCAGCAGCTCCGCTGGGGGCAGATTGGAAAAACTGTTTTTT.

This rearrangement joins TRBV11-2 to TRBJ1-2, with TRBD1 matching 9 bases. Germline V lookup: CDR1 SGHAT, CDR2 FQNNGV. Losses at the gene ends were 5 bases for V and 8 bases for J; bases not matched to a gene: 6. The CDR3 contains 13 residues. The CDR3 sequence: CASSAGQGLGYTF. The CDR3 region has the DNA TGTGCCAGCAGCGCGGGACAGGGCTTGGGCTACACCTTC.

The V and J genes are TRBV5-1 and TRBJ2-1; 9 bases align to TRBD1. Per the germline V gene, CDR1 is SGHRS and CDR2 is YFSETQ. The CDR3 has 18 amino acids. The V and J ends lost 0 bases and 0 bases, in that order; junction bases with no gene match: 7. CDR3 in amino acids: CASSLGDREHPSYNEQFF. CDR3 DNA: TGCGCCAGCAGCTTGGGGGACAGGGAGCACCCCTCCTACAATGAGCAGTTCTTC.

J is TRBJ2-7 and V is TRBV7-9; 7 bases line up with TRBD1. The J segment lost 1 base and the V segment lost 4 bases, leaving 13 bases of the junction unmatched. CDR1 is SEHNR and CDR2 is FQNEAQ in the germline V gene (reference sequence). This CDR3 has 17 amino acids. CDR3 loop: CASSSDPQGRSSYEQYF. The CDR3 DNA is TGTGCCAGCAGCTCGGACCCACAGGGGAGATCTTCCTACGAGCAGTACTTC. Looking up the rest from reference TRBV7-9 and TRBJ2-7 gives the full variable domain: DTGVSQNPRHKITKRGQNVTFRCDPISEHNRLYWYRQTLGQGPEFLTYFQNEAQLEKSRLLSDRFSAERPKGSFSTLEIQRTEQGDSAMYLCASSSDPQGRSSYEQYFGPGTRLTVT.

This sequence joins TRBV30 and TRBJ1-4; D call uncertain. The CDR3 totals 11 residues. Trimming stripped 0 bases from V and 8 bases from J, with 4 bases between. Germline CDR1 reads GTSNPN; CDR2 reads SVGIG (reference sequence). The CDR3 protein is CAWSVPEKLFF. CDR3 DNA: TGTGCCTGGAGTGTACCAGAAAAACTGTTTTTT.